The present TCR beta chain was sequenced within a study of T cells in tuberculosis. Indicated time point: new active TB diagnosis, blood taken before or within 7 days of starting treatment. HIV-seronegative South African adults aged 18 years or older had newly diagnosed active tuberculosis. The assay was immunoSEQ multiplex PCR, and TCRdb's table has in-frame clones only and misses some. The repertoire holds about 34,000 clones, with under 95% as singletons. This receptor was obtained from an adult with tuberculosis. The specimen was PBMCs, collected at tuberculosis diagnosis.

The DNA for the CDR3 is TGTGCCAGCAGTGAAGCGACAGGGGGGAGCTCCTACGAGCAGTACGTC. It encodes CASSEATGGSSYEQYV. V and J are TRBV6-1 and TRBJ2-7; 9 nucleotides agree with TRBD1. CDR1 and CDR2 from the germline V gene are MNHNS and SASEGT. V gave up 0 bases and J gave up 0 bases; unmatched junction bases: 3. This CDR3 is 16 amino acids long.